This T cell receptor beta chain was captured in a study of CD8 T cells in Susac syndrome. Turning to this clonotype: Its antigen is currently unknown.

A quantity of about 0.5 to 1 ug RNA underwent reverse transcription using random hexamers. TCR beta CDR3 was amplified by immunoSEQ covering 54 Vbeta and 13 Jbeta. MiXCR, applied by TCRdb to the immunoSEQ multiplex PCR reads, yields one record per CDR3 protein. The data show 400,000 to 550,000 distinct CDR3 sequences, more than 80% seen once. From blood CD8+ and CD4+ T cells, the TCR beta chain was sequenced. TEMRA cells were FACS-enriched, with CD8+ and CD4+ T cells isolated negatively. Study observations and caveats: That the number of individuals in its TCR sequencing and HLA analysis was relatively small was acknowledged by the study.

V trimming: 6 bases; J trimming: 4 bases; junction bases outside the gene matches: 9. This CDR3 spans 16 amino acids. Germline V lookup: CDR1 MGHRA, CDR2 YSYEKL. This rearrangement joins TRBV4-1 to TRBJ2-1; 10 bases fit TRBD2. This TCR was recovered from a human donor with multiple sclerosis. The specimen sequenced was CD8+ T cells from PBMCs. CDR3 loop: CASSPLSGREYNEQFF. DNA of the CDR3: TGCGCCAGCAGTCCGTTGAGCGGGAGGGAATACAATGAGCAGTTCTTC.